This T cell receptor beta chain was sequenced in a study of T cell responses to AZD1222 COVID-19 vaccine. Second-dose recipients at about 4 or about 12 weeks were treated as one pooled group. Libraries were prepared by immunoSEQ multiplex PCR; TCRdb keeps only in-frame clonotypes and omits some of them. Here the sample spans tens of thousands of clones, 85% to 90% being singletons. Whole-study findings and limits: Reports say nearly half of spike-specific TCRs go after unmutated variant regions.

A remark on this clone: Antigen unknown.

The sequence derives from an adult who received the AZD1222 COVID-19 vaccine. Sequenced material: peripheral blood, taken 28 days after the second AZD1222 dose.

CDR3 region: CASSLRLAGYYEQYF. CDR3 nucleotide sequence: TGTGCCAGCAGCCTTCGACTAGCGGGGTACTACGAGCAGTACTTC. The chain links TRBV3-1 (or the pseudogene TRBV3-2) to TRBJ2-7; TRBD2 matches at 11 bases. The CDR3 is made up of 15 amino acids. Germline values: CDR1 LGHDT, CDR2 YNNKEL (reference sequence). Trimming took 4 bases from V and 3 from J; bases not matched to a gene: 5.